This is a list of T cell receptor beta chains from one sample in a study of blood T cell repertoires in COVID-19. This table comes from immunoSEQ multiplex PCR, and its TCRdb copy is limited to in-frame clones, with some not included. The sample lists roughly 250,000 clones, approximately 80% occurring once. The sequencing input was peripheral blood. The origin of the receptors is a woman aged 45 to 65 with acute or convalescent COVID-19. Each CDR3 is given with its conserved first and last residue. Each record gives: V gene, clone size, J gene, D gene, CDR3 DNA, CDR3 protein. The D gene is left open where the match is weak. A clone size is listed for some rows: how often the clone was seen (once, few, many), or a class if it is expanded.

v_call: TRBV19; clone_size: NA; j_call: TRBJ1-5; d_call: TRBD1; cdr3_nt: TGTGCCAGTAGTGCTCTCAGTATCGGGACAGGGGGTCAGCCCCAGCATTTT; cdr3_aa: CASSALSIGTGGQPQHF
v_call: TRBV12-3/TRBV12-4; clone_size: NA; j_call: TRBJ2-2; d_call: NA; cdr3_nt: TGTGCCAGCAGTTCCATCGGGGAGCTGTTTTTT; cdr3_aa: CASSSIGELFF
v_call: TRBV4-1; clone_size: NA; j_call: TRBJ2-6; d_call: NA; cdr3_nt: TGCGCCAGCAGCCAACCCACTCTTAGCCTTACCTCTGGGGCCAACGTCCTGACTTTC; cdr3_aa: CASSQPTLSLTSGANVLTF
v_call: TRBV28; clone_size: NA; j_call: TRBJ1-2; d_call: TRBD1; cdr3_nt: TGTGCCAGCAGTCCCCGTCCGGGACAGATCCATGGCTACACCTTC; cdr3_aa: CASSPRPGQIHGYTF
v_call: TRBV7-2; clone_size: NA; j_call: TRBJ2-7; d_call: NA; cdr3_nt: TGTGCCAGCAGTAGGGGTGGGGAGCAGTACTTC; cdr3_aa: CASSRGGEQYF
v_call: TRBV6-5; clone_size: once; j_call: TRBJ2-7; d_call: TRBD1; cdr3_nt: TGTGCCAGCAAAAGGGACAGGGACTCCGAGCAGTACTTC; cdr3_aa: CASKRDRDSEQYF
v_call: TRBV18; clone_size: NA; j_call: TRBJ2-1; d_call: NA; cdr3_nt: TGTGCCAGCTCACCACCGAGCAGAGGAACCTACAATGAGCAGTTCTTC; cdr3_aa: CASSPPSRGTYNEQFF
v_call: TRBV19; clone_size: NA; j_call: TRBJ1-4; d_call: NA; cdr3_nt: TGTGCCAGTAAACCCGGGATCAATAATGAAAAACTGTTTTTT; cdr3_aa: CASKPGINNEKLFF
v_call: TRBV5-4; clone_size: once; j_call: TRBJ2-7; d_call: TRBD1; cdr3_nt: TGTGCCAGCAGCTTAGGACAGGGGGTCGTTTCGTCCTACGAGCAGTACTTC; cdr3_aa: CASSLGQGVVSSYEQYF
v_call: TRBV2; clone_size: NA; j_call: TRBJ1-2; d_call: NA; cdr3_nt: TGTGCCAGCAGTCAGGGTATAGACTATGGCTACACCTTC; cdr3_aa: CASSQGIDYGYTF
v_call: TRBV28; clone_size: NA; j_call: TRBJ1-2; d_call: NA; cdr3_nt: TGTGCCAGCAGTTCAACGGAGCCTCTCTATGGCTACACCTTC; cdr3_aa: CASSSTEPLYGYTF
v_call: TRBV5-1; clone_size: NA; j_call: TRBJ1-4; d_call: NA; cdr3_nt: TGCGCCAGCAGCACCAGACTAAACAGGGACGGGGAAAAACTGTTTTTT; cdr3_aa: CASSTRLNRDGEKLFF
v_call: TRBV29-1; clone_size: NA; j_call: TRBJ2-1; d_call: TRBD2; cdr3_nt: TGCAGCGCCTTTACCGGGGGGAACCGGGGGCAGTTCTTC; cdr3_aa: CSAFTGGNRGQFF
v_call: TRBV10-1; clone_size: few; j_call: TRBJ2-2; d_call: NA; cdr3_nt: TGCGCCAGCAGTGAAGGGGACACCGGGGAGCTGTTTTTT; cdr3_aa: CASSEGDTGELFF
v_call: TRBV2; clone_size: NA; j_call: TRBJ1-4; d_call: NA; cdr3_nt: TGTGCCAGCAGTGAATATGTCAGAGGGATTGAAAAACTGTTTTTT; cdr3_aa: CASSEYVRGIEKLFF
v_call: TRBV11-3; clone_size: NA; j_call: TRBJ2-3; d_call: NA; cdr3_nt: TGTGCCAGCAGCCCAACCGGGAGACCCACAGATACGCAGTATTTT; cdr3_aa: CASSPTGRPTDTQYF